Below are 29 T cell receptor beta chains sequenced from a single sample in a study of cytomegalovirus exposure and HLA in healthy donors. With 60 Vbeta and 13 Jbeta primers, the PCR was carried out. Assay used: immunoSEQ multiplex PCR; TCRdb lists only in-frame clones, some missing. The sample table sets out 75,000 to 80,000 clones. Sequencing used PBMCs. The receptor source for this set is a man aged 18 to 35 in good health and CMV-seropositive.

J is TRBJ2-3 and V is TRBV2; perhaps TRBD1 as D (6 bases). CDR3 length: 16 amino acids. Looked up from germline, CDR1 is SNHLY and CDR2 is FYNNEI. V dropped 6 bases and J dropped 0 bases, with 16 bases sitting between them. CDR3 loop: CASSKMTGASTDTQYF. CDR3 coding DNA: TGTGCCAGCAGCAAGATGACAGGAGCTAGCACAGATACGCAGTATTTT.

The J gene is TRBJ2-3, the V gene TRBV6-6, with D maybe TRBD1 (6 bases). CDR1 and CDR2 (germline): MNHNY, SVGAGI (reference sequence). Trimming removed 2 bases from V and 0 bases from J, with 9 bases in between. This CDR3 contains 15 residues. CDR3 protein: CASSYSRGSTDTQYF. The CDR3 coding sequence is TGTGCCAGCAGTTACAGCAGGGGAAGCACAGATACGCAGTATTTT.

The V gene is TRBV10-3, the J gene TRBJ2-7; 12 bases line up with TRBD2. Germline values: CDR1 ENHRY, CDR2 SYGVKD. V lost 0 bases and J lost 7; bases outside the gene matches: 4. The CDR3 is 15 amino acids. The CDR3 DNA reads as TGTGCCATCAGTGAGTCGACTAGCGGGAGTGAAGAGCAGTACTTC. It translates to CAISESTSGSEEQYF.

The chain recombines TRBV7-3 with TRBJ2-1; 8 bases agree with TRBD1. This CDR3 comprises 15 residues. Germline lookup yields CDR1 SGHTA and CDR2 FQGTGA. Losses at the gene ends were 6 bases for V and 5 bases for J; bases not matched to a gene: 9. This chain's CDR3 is CASSLDRGGHNEQFF. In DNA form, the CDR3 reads TGTGCCAGCAGTCTCGACAGGGGCGGCCACAATGAGCAGTTCTTC.

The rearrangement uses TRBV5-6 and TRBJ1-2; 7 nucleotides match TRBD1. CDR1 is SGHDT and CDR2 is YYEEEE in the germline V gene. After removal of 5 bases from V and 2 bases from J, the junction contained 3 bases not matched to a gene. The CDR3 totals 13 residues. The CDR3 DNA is TGTGCCAGCAGGCAGACAGGGAACTATGGCTACACCTTC. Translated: CASRQTGNYGYTF.

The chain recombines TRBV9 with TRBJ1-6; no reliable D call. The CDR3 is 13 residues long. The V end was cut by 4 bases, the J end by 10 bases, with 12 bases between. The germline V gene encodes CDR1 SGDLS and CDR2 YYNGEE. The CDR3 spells CASSPGMGSPLHF. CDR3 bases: TGTGCCAGCAGCCCGGGGATGGGGTCACCCCTCCACTTT.

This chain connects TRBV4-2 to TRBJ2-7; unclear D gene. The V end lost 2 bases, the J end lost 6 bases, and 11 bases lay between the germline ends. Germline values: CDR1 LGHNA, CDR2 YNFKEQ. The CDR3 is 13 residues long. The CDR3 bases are TGTGCCAGCAGCCAACCTCAGGAATCCGAGCAGTACTTC. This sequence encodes CASSQPQESEQYF.

The CDR3 bases are TGTGCCAGCAGGACAGGTGAAGCTTTCTTT. Translating gives CASRTGEAFF. The chain combines TRBV6-1 with TRBJ1-1, with D possibly matching TRBD1 (6 bases). With 6 bases removed from V and 7 bases from J, the gap between germline ends came to 6 bases. The CDR3 is 10 residues long. The germline V gene encodes CDR1 MNHNS and CDR2 SASEGT.

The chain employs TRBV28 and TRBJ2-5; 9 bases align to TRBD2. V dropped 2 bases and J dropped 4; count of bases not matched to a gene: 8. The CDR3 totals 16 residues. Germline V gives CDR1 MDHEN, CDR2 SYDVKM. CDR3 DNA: TGTGCCAGCAGTTTACGCGGGGGGGCTCCTAGAGAGACCCAGTACTTC. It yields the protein CASSLRGGAPRETQYF.

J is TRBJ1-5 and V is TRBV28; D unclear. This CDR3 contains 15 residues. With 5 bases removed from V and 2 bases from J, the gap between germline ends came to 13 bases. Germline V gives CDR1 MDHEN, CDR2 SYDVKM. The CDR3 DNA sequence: TGTGCCAGCAGTCGTCCCCTCGGGGGCAATCAGCCCCAGCATTTT. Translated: CASSRPLGGNQPQHF.

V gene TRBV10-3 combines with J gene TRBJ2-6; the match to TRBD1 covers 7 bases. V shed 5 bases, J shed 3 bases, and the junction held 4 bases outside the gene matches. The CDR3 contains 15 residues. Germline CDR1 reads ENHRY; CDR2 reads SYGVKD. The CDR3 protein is CAISNDRVGANVLTF. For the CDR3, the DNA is TGTGCCATCAGTAATGACAGGGTTGGGGCCAACGTCCTGACTTTC.

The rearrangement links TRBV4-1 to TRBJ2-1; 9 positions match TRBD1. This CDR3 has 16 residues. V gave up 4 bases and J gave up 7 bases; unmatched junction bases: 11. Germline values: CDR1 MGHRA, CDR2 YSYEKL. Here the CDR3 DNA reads TGCGCCAGCAGCCCCAAGTGGGGGGGGACAGGGAATGAGCAGTTCTTC. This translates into CASSPKWGGTGNEQFF.

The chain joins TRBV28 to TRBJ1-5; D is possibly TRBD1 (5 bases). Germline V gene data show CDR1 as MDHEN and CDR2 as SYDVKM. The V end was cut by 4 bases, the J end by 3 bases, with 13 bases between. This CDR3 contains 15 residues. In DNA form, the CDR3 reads TGTGCCAGCAGTTCCGACACGGGGGACAATCAGCCCCAGCATTTT. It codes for CASSSDTGDNQPQHF.

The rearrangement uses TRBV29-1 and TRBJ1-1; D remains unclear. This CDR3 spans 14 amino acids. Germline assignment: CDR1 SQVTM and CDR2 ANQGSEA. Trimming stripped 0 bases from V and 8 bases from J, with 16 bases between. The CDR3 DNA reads TGCAGCGTTGAAGAGCAACAGCTAAAAGCAGAAGCTTTCTTT. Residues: CSVEEQQLKAEAFF. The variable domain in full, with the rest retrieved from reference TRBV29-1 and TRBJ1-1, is SAVISQKPSRDICQRGTSLTIQCQVDSQVTMMFWYRQQPGQSLTLIATANQGSEATYESGFVIDKFPISRPNLTFSTLTVSNMSPEDSSIYLCSVEEQQLKAEAFFGQGTRLTVV.

CDR3 region: CASSWNDRGAYEQYF. The CDR3 DNA sequence: TGTGCCAGCAGCTGGAACGACAGGGGAGCATACGAGCAGTACTTC. V usage is TRBV5-4 and J usage is TRBJ2-7; 8 bases agree with TRBD1. In germline, CDR1 is SGHNT, CDR2 YYREEE (reference sequence). The CDR3 loop spans 15 amino acids. The V gene end was trimmed by 3 bases and the J gene end by 4 bases; junction bases not matched to a gene: 9.

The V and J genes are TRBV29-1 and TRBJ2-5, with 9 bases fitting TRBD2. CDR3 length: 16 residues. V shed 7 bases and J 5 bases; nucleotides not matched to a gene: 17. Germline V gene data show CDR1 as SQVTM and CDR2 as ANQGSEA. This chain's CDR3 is CSARHSGGPGFETQYF. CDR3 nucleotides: TGCAGCGCTCGGCACAGCGGGGGGCCGGGGTTTGAGACCCAGTACTTC.

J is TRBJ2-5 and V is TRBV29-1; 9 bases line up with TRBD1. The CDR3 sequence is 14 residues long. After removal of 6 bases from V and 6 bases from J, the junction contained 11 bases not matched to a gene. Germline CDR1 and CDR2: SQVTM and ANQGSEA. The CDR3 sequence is CSVYGQGIGKTQYF. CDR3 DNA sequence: TGCAGCGTGTATGGACAGGGGATCGGAAAGACCCAGTACTTC.

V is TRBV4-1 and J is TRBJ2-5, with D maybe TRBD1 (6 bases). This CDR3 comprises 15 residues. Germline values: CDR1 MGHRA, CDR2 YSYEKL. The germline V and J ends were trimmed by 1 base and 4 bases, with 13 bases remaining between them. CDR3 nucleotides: TGCGCCAGCAGCCAAGCTAACAGGGTTCCAGAGACCCAGTACTTC. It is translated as CASSQANRVPETQYF.

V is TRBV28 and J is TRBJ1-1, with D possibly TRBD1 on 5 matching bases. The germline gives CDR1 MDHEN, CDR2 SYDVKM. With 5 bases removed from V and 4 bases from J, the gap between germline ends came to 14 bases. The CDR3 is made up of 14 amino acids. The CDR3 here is CASSRPGGSTEAFF. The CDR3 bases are TGTGCCAGCAGTCGGCCGGGGGGGTCCACTGAAGCTTTCTTT.

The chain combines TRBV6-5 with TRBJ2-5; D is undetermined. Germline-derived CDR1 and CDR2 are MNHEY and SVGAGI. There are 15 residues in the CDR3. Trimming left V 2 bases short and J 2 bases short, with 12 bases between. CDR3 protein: CASSYGWASQETQYF. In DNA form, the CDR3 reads TGTGCCAGCAGTTACGGTTGGGCTTCTCAAGAGACCCAGTACTTC.

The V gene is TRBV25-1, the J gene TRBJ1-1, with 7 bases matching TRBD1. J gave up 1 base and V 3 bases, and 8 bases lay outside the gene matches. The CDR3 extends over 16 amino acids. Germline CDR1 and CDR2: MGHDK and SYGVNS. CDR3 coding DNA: TGTGCCAGCAGTGACATCCACGGGACAGAGAACACTGAAGCTTTCTTT. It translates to CASSDIHGTENTEAFF.

The CDR3 DNA reads TGTGCCAGTAGTGTGAACGCAGTTAACACTGAAGCTTTCTTT. The encoded protein is CASSVNAVNTEAFF. V and J are TRBV19 and TRBJ1-1, with no clear D. CDR1 and CDR2 from the germline V gene are LNHDA and SQIVND (reference sequence). The CDR3 sequence is 14 residues long. V lost 5 bases to trimming and J lost 2 bases, with 12 bases between them. Full variable domain (rest looked up from reference TRBV19 and TRBJ1-1): DGGITQSPKYLFRKEGQNVTLSCEQNLNHDAMYWYRQDPGQGLRLIYYSQIVNDFQKGDIAEGYSVSREKKESFPLTVTSAQKNPTAFYLCASSVNAVNTEAFFGQGTRLTVV.

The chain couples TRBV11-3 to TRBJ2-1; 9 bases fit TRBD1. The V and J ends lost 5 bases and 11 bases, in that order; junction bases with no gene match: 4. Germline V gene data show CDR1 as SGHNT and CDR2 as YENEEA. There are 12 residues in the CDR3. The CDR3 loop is CASSTTGGQQFF. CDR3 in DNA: TGTGCCAGCAGCACTACAGGGGGCCAGCAGTTCTTC.

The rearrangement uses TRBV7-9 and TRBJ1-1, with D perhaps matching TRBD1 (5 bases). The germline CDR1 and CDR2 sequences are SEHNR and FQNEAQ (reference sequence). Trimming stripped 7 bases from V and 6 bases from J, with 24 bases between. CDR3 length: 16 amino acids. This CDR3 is CASNTLGGWGDAEAFF. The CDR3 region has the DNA TGTGCCAGCAATACTCTGGGCGGATGGGGGGACGCTGAAGCTTTCTTT.

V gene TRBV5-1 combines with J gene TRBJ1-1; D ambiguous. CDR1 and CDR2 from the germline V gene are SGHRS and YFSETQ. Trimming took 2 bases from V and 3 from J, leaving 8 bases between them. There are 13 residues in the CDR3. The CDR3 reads CASSFEADTEAFF. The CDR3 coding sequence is TGCGCCAGCAGCTTCGAGGCTGACACTGAAGCTTTCTTT. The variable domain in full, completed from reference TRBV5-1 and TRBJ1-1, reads KAGVTQTPRYLIKTRGQQVTLSCSPISGHRSVSWYQQTPGQGLQFLFEYFSETQRNKGNFPGRFSGRQFSNSRSEMNVSTLELGDSALYLCASSFEADTEAFFGQGTRLTVV.

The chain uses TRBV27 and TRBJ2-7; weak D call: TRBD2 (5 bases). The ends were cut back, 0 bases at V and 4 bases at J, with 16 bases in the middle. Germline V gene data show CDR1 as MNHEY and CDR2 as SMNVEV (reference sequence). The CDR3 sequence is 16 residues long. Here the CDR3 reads CASSLSAQPGGYEQYF. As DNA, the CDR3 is TGTGCCAGCAGTTTATCGGCCCAGCCAGGCGGGTACGAGCAGTACTTC.

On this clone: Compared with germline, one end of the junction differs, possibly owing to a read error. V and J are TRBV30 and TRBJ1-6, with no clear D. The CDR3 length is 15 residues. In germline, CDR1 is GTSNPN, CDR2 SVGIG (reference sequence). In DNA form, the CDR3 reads TGTGCCGGGAGTAGCGTGAGCTCCTATAATTCACCCCTCCACTTT. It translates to CAGSSVSSYNSPLHF.

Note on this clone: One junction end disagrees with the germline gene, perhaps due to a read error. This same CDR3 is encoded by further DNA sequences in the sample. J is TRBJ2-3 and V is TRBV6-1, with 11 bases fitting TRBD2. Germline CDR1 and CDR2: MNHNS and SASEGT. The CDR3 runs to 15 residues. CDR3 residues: CASSETSGGTDTQYF. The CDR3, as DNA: TGCGCCAGCAGTGAGACTAGCGGGGGCACAGATACGCAGTATTTT.

The CDR3 loop is CASSLEFRTGGETQYF. CDR3 sequence (DNA): TGCGCCAGCAGCTTGGAGTTTAGGACAGGGGGAGAGACCCAGTACTTC. V and J are TRBV5-1 and TRBJ2-5; 10 bases map to TRBD1. V lost 0 bases, J lost 4 bases, and 6 bases stayed unmatched. The CDR3 spans 16 residues. The germline gives CDR1 SGHRS, CDR2 YFSETQ.